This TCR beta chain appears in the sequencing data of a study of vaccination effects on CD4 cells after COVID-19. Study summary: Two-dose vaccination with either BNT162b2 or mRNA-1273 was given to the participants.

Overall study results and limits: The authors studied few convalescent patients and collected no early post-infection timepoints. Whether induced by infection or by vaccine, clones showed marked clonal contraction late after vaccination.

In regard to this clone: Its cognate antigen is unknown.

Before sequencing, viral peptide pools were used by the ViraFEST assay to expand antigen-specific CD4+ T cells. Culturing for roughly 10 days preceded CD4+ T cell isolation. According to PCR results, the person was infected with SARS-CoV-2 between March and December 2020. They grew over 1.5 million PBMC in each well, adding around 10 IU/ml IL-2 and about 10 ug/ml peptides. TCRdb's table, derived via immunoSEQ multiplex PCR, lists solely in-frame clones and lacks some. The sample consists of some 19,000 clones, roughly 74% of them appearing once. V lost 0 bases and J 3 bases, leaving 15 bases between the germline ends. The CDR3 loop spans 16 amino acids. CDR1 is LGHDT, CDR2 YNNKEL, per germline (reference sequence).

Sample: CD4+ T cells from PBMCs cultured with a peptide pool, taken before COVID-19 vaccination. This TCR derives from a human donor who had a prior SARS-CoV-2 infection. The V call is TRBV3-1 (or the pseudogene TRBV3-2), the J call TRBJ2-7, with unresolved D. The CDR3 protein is CASSQDPISRSYEQYF. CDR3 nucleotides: TGTGCCAGCAGCCAAGATCCCATCTCGCGGAGCTACGAGCAGTACTTC.